This TCR beta chain stems from a study of shared clonotypes between healthy human individuals. Overall study findings and caveats: Sequencing depth was expected to affect clonotype sharing among donors. Generation probabilities of non-shared clonotypes were lower (relative to those shared by all four donors). Compared with memory subsets, naive subsets generally had larger estimated richness.

CDR3 length: 13 amino acids. Losses at the gene ends were 5 bases for V and 8 bases for J; bases not matched to a gene: 5. Germline values: CDR1 LNHDA, CDR2 SQIVND (reference sequence). Turning to this clone: What it recognizes is unknown.

About 30,000 T cell genomes (approximately 210 ng DNA) went into each sorted-subset replicate. Repertoires were generated with immunoSEQ multiplex PCR, while TCRdb's copy carries only in-frame clones and drops some. The sample records around 940,000 clones, over 75% being singletons. The chain recombines TRBV19 with TRBJ1-4, with TRBD1 matching 7 bases. The source is a man between 18 and 29 years old in good health. The specimen was memory CD4+ T cells sorted from blood. Subset reported: CD45RA-negative fraction. Written as DNA, the CDR3 is TGTGCCAGTAGTGAACAGGGGCTGGAAAAACTGTTTTTT. Translating gives CASSEQGLEKLFF.